This passage covers 17 T cell receptor beta chains from one sample sequenced in a study of T cell changes during pregnancy in multiple sclerosis. Only in-frame clones appear in the TCRdb table, and some are missing; sequencing was by immunoSEQ multiplex PCR. Counted here are tens of thousands of clones, about nine tenths occurring once; the ten biggest clones make up 1% to 1.5%. Sequencing was performed on peripheral blood, taken in the second trimester of pregnancy. These receptors all stem from a female donor with multiple sclerosis, enrolled in a pregnancy study.

The chain has TRBV5-7 and TRBJ2-2, with a weak D call TRBD1 (6 bases). TRBV5-7 is assigned to the ORF class and has an uncertain function. The CDR3 has 15 amino acids. Deletions cut 4 bases from V and 4 bases from J, with 14 bases between. CDR3 region: CASSKSGQFTGELFF. CDR3 sequence (DNA): TGTGCCAGCAGCAAAAGCGGACAGTTCACCGGGGAGCTGTTTTTT.

This clone was detected once. The J gene is TRBJ2-5, the V gene TRBV7-9; possibly TRBD1 for D (6 bases). The CDR3 runs 14 residues. The germline gives CDR1 SEHNR, CDR2 FQNEAQ (reference sequence). Trimming took 5 bases from V and 3 from J, leaving 13 bases between them. The CDR3 here is CASSPQGIEETQYF. CDR3 coding DNA: TGTGCCAGCAGCCCACAGGGAATAGAAGAGACCCAGTACTTC.

This chain joins TRBV10-3 and TRBJ1-4; tentative D call: TRBD1 (6 bases). Germline V gene data show CDR1 as ENHRY and CDR2 as SYGVKD. The CDR3 has 13 residues. The V end lost 8 bases, the J end lost 0 bases, and 7 bases lay between the germline ends. The CDR3 DNA is TGTGCCATCGCAGGGGCAACTAATGAAAAACTGTTTTTT. Translated, it gives CAIAGATNEKLFF.

The J gene is TRBJ2-3, the V gene TRBV5-1; 9 positions match TRBD1. Germline V gene lookup returns CDR1 SGHRS and CDR2 YFSETQ. CDR3 length equals 15 residues. V lost 2 bases, J lost 2 bases, and 3 bases stayed unmatched. CDR3 residues: CASSFGDRDTDTQYF. CDR3 nucleotide sequence: TGCGCCAGCAGCTTTGGGGACAGGGACACAGATACGCAGTATTTT.

The table lists this clone with a count of one. J is TRBJ2-5 and V is TRBV7-2; 7 bases fit TRBD1. Per germline, CDR1 SGHTA and CDR2 FQGNSA. This CDR3 region has 14 residues. After removal of 5 bases from V and 6 bases from J, the junction contained 9 bases not matched to a gene. The CDR3 sequence is CASSPRGPLKTQYF. In DNA form, the CDR3 reads TGTGCCAGCAGCCCGAGGGGGCCTTTGAAGACCCAGTACTTC.

The V gene is TRBV19, the J gene TRBJ1-2; 10 bases line up with TRBD1. The J segment lost 6 bases and the V segment lost 8 bases, leaving 6 bases of the junction unmatched. Germline V CDR1 and CDR2: LNHDA, SQIVND (reference sequence). The CDR3 extends over 13 amino acids. The CDR3 DNA follows: TGTGCCAGTTGTGACAGGGGGCGAAATGGCTACACCTTC. Translation: CASCDRGRNGYTF.

This clone appeared a single time. The rearrangement links TRBV9 to TRBJ2-1; weak D call: TRBD2 (6 bases). CDR1 SGDLS and CDR2 YYNGEE come from the germline V gene. The CDR3 spans 15 residues. V was shortened by 6 bases and J by 0 bases, with 13 bases between the two germline ends. The CDR3 region has the DNA TGTGCCAGCACGCGGGCGGGGAGCTCCTACAATGAGCAGTTCTTC. Translated: CASTRAGSSYNEQFF.

This rearrangement joins TRBV5-6 to TRBJ2-7, with 9 bases identical to TRBD1. Germline CDR1 SGHDT, CDR2 YYEEEE. The CDR3 is 14 residues long. Losses at the gene ends were 5 bases for V and 6 bases for J; bases not matched to a gene: 9. CDR3 region: CASSQSGTGLEQYF. The CDR3 region has the DNA TGTGCCAGCAGTCAGAGCGGGACAGGGCTCGAGCAGTACTTC.

The rearrangement links TRBV19 to TRBJ2-7; 8 nucleotides line up with TRBD2. Losses at the gene ends were 2 bases for V and 3 bases for J; bases not matched to a gene: 3. Germline V CDR1 and CDR2: LNHDA, SQIVND (reference sequence). The CDR3 sequence is 14 residues long. CDR3 coding DNA: TGTGCCAGTAGTATAAGCGGGGGAGGCTACGAGCAGTACTTC. Translated, it gives CASSISGGGYEQYF.

The V call is TRBV7-2, the J call TRBJ2-3; D remains unclear. The germline V and J ends were trimmed by 5 bases and 2 bases, with 5 bases remaining between them. Per the germline V gene, CDR1 is SGHTA and CDR2 is FQGNSA. The CDR3 consists of 12 residues. CDR3 sequence: CASSPYTDTQYF. Written as DNA, the CDR3 is TGTGCCAGCAGCCCCTACACAGATACGCAGTATTTT.

This chain links TRBV10-3 with TRBJ2-2, with 12 bases lining up with TRBD1. After removal of 4 bases from V and 4 bases from J, the junction contained 7 bases not matched to a gene. The CDR3 sequence is 17 residues long. Germline assignment: CDR1 ENHRY and CDR2 SYGVKD. The CDR3, as DNA: TGTGCCATCAGTGGGGGACAGGGGGCTCGATTCACCGGGGAGCTGTTTTTT. Its protein is CAISGGQGARFTGELFF.

The gene calls are TRBV5-4 and TRBJ1-3, with 7 bases that match TRBD1. CDR1 is SGHNT and CDR2 is YYREEE in the germline V gene (reference sequence). V shed 3 bases, J shed 6 bases, and the junction held 9 bases outside the gene matches. The CDR3 spans 15 residues. Here the CDR3 reads CASSSNRQGQNTIYF. The CDR3 coding sequence is TGTGCCAGCAGCTCCAACCGACAGGGACAAAACACCATATATTTT.

This chain joins TRBV2 and TRBJ1-2; no definite D call. Germline V gives CDR1 SNHLY, CDR2 FYNNEI. This CDR3 comprises 17 residues. V dropped 2 bases and J dropped 4 bases, with 20 bases sitting between them. CDR3 sequence (DNA): TGTGCCAGCAGTGAACAATTCCCTCAGGCGATGGGCTATGGCTACACCTTC. The encoded protein is CASSEQFPQAMGYGYTF.

V usage is TRBV5-1 and J usage is TRBJ2-5, with D possibly matching TRBD1 (6 bases). Germline CDR1 and CDR2: SGHRS and YFSETQ. V was trimmed by 0 bases and J by 2 bases, leaving 11 bases between them. This CDR3 spans 15 amino acids. CDR3 in amino acids: CASSLGDKGQETQYF. Written as DNA, the CDR3 is TGCGCCAGCAGCTTGGGGGACAAAGGGCAAGAGACCCAGTACTTC.

This chain links TRBV6-6 with TRBJ1-6; D may be TRBD1 (5 bases). The germline V gene has CDR1 MNHNY and CDR2 SVGAGI (reference sequence). The CDR3 totals 13 residues. V lost 6 bases and J 10 bases, leaving 13 bases between the germline ends. The CDR3 spells CASSRGTQSPLHF. The CDR3, as DNA: TGTGCCAGCAGCCGCGGGACTCAATCACCCCTCCACTTT.

This chain links TRBV7-2 with TRBJ2-1; no definite D call. Trimming took off 2 bases at V and 6 bases at J, with 14 bases between the two ends. There are 15 residues in the CDR3. Germline CDR1 reads SGHTA; CDR2 reads FQGNSA. CDR3 protein: CASSLYRYSLNEQFF. DNA for the CDR3: TGTGCCAGCAGCTTATATCGGTATAGCCTCAATGAGCAGTTCTTC. Combining the CDR3 with reference TRBV7-2 and TRBJ2-1 gives the whole variable domain GAGVSQSPSNKVTEKGKDVELRCDPISGHTALYWYRQSLGQGLEFLIYFQGNSAPDKSGLPSDRFSAERTGGSVSTLTIQRTQQEDSAVYLCASSLYRYSLNEQFFGPGTRLTVL.

This chain connects TRBV6-1 to TRBJ2-7; 10 bases map to TRBD1. The CDR3 contains 13 residues. V was clipped by 9 bases and J by 3 bases; unmatched bases: 5. Germline V lookup: CDR1 MNHNS, CDR2 SASEGT. CDR3 residues: CASHRDRGYEQYF. In DNA, the CDR3 is TGTGCCAGTCACCGGGACAGGGGCTACGAGCAGTACTTC.